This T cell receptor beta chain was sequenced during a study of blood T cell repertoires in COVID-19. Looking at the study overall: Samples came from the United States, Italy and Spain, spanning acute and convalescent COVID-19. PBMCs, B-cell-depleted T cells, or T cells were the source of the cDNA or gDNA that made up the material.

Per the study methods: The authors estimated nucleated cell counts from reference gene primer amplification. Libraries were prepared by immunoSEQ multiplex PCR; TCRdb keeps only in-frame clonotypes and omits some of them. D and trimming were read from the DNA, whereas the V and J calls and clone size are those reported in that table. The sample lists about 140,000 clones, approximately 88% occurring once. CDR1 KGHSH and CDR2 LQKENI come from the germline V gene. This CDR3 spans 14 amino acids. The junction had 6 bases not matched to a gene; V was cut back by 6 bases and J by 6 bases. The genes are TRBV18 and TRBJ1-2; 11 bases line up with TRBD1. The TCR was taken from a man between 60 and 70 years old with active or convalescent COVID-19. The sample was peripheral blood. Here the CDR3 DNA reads TGTGCCAGCTCCCGGGACAGGGGGAGAAATGGCTACACCTTC. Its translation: CASSRDRGRNGYTF. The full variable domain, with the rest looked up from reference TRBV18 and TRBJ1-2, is NAGVMQNPRHLVRRRGQEARLRCSPMKGHSHVYWYRQLPEEGLKFMVYLQKENIIDESGMPKERFSAEFPKEGPSILRIQQVVRGDSAAYFCASSRDRGRNGYTFGSGTRLTVV.